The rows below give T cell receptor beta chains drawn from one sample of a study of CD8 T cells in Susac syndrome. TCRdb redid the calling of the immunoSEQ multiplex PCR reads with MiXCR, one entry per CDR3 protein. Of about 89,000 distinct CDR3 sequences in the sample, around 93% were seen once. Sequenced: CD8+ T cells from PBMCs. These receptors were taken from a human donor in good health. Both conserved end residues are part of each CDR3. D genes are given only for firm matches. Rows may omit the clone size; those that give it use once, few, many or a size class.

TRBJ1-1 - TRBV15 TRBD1 CATRDSQKNTEAFF TGTGCCACACGGGACAGCCAAAAGAACACTGAAGCTTTCTTT
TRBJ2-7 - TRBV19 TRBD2 CASSIALAGAYEQYF TGTGCCAGTAGTATCGCACTAGCGGGGGCGTACGAGCAGTACTTC
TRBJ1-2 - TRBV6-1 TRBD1 CASPWDSGYGYTF TGTGCCAGTCCCTGGGACAGCGGCTATGGCTACACCTTC
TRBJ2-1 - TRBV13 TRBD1 CASRTGTGPNEQFF TGTGCCAGCAGAACCGGGACAGGGCCCAATGAGCAGTTCTTC
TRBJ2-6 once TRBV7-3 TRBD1 CASSLGTGAGANVLTF TGTGCCAGCAGCCTGGGGACAGGGGCTGGGGCCAACGTCCTGACTTTC
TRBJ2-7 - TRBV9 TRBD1 CASSGRTGGIYEQYF TGTGCCAGCAGCGGACGGACAGGGGGGATCTACGAGCAGTACTTC
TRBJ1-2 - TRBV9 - CASSVGNGPNYGYTF TGTGCCAGCAGCGTAGGAAACGGCCCTAACTATGGCTACACCTTC
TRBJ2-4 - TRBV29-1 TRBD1 CSLIDRDENIQYF TGCAGCCTTATAGACAGGGATGAAAACATTCAGTACTTC
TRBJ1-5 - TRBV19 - CASSTMGVSNQPQHF TGTGCCAGTAGCACGATGGGGGTGAGCAATCAGCCCCAGCATTTT
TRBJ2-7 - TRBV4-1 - CASSQAGDRTYEQYF TGCGCCAGCAGCCAAGCCGGAGACAGAACCTACGAGCAGTACTTC
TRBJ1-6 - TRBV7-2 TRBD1 CASSLVRTGTNSPLHF TGTGCCAGCAGCTTAGTCCGGACAGGGACAAATTCACCCCTCCACTTT
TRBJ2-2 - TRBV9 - CASSLASYTGELFF TGTGCCAGCTCACTAGCCTCCTACACCGGGGAGCTGTTTTTT
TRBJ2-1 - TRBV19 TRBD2 CASSIASGGDYNEQFF TGTGCCAGTAGTATCGCCAGCGGGGGAGACTACAATGAGCAGTTCTTC
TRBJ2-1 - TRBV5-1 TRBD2 CASSSGLAGAVSSYNEQFF TGCGCCAGCAGCTCAGGACTAGCGGGGGCCGTCTCTTCCTACAATGAGCAGTTCTTC
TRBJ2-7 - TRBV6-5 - CASRTGSEQYF TGTGCCAGCAGAACAGGGAGCGAGCAGTACTTC
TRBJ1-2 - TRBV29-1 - CSVVALNYGYTF TGCAGCGTTGTCGCCCTTAACTATGGCTACACCTTC
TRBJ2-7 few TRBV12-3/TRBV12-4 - CASSMDNYEQYF TGTGCCAGCAGTATGGACAACTACGAGCAGTACTTC
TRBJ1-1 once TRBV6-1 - CASSEAFLEAFF TGTGCCAGCAGTGAAGCTTTTTTGGAAGCTTTCTTT
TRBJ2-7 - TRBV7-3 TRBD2 CASSLAPSGGAEQYF TGTGCCAGCAGCTTAGCGCCTAGCGGGGGGGCGGAGCAGTACTTC
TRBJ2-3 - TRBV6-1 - CASSEIIAASTDTQYF TGTGCCAGCAGTGAAATTATAGCGGCTAGCACAGATACGCAGTATTTT
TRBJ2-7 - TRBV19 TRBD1 CASSTGAGEQYF TGTGCCAGTTCCACAGGGGCAGGAGAGCAGTACTTC
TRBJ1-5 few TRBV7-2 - CASSLGPYSNQPQHF TGTGCCAGCAGCTTAGGTCCATATAGCAATCAGCCCCAGCATTTT
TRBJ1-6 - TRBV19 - CASTEAARGFALHF TGTGCCAGTACAGAGGCAGCCAGGGGTTTCGCCCTCCACTTT
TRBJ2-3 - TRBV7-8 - CASSSKSSTDTQYF TGTGCCAGCAGCAGCAAGTCTAGCACAGATACGCAGTATTTT
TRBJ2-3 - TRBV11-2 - CASSLMSLATFTDTQYF TGTGCCAGCAGCTTAATGTCGCTAGCCACCTTCACAGATACGCAGTATTTT
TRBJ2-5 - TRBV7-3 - CASSPEGTEETQYF TGTGCCAGCAGCCCGGAGGGGACAGAAGAGACCCAGTACTTC
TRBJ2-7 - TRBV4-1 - CASGQGTVTYEQYF TGCGCCAGCGGCCAGGGGACGGTCACCTACGAGCAGTACTTC
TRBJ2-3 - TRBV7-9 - CASSFEDFTDTQYF TGTGCCAGCAGCTTCGAGGACTTTACAGATACGCAGTATTTT
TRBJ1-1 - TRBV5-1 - CASSFGATTEAFF TGCGCCAGCAGCTTCGGGGCGACCACTGAAGCTTTCTTT
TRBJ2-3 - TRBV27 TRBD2 CASTEREGADTQYF TGTGCCAGCACCGAAAGGGAGGGAGCAGATACGCAGTATTTT
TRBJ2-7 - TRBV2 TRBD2 CASSEASGGYEQYF TGTGCCAGCAGTGAAGCTAGCGGGGGTTACGAGCAGTACTTC
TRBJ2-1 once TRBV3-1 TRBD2 CASSHEGLADYNEQFF TGTGCCAGCAGCCATGAAGGGCTAGCGGATTACAATGAGCAGTTCTTC
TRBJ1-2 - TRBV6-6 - CASSYYGPGDGYTF TGTGCCAGCAGTTATTACGGCCCTGGGGATGGCTACACCTTC
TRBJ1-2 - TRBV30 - CAWSVGDGYGYTF TGTGCCTGGAGTGTTGGGGACGGCTATGGCTACACCTTC
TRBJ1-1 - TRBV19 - CASSQTGYLTEAFF TGTGCCAGTAGTCAAACAGGGTATTTGACTGAAGCTTTCTTT
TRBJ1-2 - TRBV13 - CASSRGQREDYGYTF TGTGCCAGCAGCCGAGGACAGCGTGAAGACTATGGCTACACCTTC
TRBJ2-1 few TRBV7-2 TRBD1 CASSLGTGGFNEQFF TGTGCCAGCAGCTTAGGGACAGGGGGCTTCAATGAGCAGTTCTTC
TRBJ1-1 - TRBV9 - CASSDWPTGTEAFF TGTGCCAGCAGCGATTGGCCCACGGGGACTGAAGCTTTCTTT
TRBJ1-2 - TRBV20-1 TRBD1 CSAQQGARGYTF TGCAGTGCTCAGCAGGGGGCCAGAGGCTACACCTTC
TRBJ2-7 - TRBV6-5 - CASSYSDSYYEQYF TGTGCCAGCAGTTACTCGGACAGCTACTACGAGCAGTACTTC
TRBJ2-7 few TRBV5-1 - CASSLVGGTPSHEQYF TGCGCCAGCAGCTTGGTGGGCGGGACACCTTCGCACGAGCAGTACTTC
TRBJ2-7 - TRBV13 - CASSLGQRSYEQYF TGTGCCAGCAGTCTTGGACAACGTTCCTACGAGCAGTACTTC
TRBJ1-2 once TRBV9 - CASNRDEETYTF TGTGCCAGCAACCGGGACGAGGAAACCTACACCTTC
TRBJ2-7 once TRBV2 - CASSEFQVAYEQYF TGTGCCAGCAGTGAATTTCAGGTCGCCTACGAGCAGTACTTC
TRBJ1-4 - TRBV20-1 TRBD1 CSASDSTGAGNEKLFF TGCAGTGCTAGTGATTCGACAGGGGCCGGCAATGAAAAACTGTTTTTT
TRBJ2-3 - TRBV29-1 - CSVVGGGTDTQYF TGCAGCGTTGTGGGGGGCGGAACAGATACGCAGTATTTT
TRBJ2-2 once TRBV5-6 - CASDEGTGRGGTGELFF TGTGCCAGCGACGAAGGGACAGGGCGGGGGGGCACCGGGGAGCTGTTTTTT
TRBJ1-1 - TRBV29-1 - CSVSSGQAEAFF TGCAGCGTCAGCTCCGGGCAGGCTGAAGCTTTCTTT
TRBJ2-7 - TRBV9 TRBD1 CASSVASTGSSYEQYF TGTGCCAGCAGCGTAGCTTCGACAGGGAGCTCCTACGAGCAGTACTTC
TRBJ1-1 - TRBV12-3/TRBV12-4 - CASSFAGNTEAFF TGTGCCAGCAGTTTCGCCGGGAACACTGAAGCTTTCTTT
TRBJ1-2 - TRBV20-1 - CSAALLYGYTF TGCAGTGCCGCATTACTCTATGGCTACACCTTC
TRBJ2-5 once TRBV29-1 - CSVEFRGLQETQYF TGCAGCGTTGAATTTCGGGGGCTGCAAGAGACCCAGTACTTC
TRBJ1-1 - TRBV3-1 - CASSRGNEAFF TGTGCCAGCAGCCGCGGTAATGAAGCTTTCTTT
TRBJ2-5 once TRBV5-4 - CASSLWYGLGETQYF TGTGCCAGCAGCTTGTGGTACGGGCTAGGCGAGACCCAGTACTTC
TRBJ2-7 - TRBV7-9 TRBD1 CASSQDRGHEQYF TGTGCCAGCAGCCAAGACAGGGGACACGAGCAGTACTTC
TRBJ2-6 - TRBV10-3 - CATQQEGSGANVLTF TGTGCCACCCAACAGGAGGGGTCTGGGGCCAACGTCCTGACTTTC